This T cell receptor (beta chain) was observed in a study of CD8 T cells in Susac syndrome. Sequencing of TCR beta covered CD8+ and CD4+ T cells obtained from blood. Matching for age and sex applied to the controls, who were healthy donors. TEMRA cells were FACS-enriched, unlike CD8+ and CD4+ T cells, which were negatively isolated. Germline assignment: CDR1 SGHTA and CDR2 FQGNSA. The CDR3 consists of 15 residues. The V gene end was trimmed by 3 bases and the J gene end by 6 bases; junction bases not matched to a gene: 5. Random-hexamer reverse transcription was applied to roughly 0.5 to 1 ug RNA. The authors amplified TCR beta CDR3 across 54 Vbeta and 13 Jbeta using immunoSEQ multiplex PCR. MiXCR was run by TCRdb on the immunoSEQ multiplex PCR reads, yielding one entry per CDR3 protein. Counted here are roughly 200,000 distinct CDR3 sequences, 90% to 95% occurring once; the ten biggest clones make up 0.095% to 0.12%.

Material for sequencing was CD4+ T cells from PBMCs. The clonotype originates from a human donor in good health. The chain joins TRBV7-2 to TRBJ2-7, with 13 bases matching TRBD2. CDR3 amino acids: CASSFFRLAGGEQYF. DNA for the CDR3: TGTGCCAGCAGCTTCTTCCGACTAGCGGGAGGCGAGCAGTACTTC.